This TCR beta chain was sequenced in a study of T cells in Graves' hyperthyroidism and ophthalmopathy (dated by TCRdb to about 2019). Broadly, across the study: Peripheral blood samples were taken at the time of initial diagnosis, prior to any treatment. To identify TCR V-J signatures that set the groups apart, the researchers used a discovery cohort of 100 or so patients, made up of 40 to 45 with Graves' ophthalmopathy and 55 to 65 with stable Graves' hyperthyroidism. Prospective prediction of ophthalmopathy was tested in an independent validation cohort of some 19 hyperthyroidism patients and 17 patients who later progressed to ophthalmopathy. The approximately 90 discovery patients were divided at random into training and test sets in a 7:3 ratio. The study also compared thyroid tissue and blood T-cell repertoires from 5 to 7 Graves' hyperthyroidism patients. Following sampling, methimazole starting at 30 mg daily was given to hyperthyroidism patients, and high-dose intravenous methylprednisolone was given to ophthalmopathy patients. The paper reports TCR Vbeta CDR3 sequencing of fewer than 150 peripheral blood samples: around 45 ophthalmopathy, fewer than 80 hyperthyroidism and approximately 17 progressor patients.

About this clonotype: The antigen this receptor binds is unknown. Base quality data are lacking; no much larger clone is found one base away.

The CDR3 contains 13 residues, cysteine and phenylalanine counted. Only the CDR3 DNA is retained, 39 bases long and in frame from the first base. The CDR1 and CDR2 encoded by the germline V gene (reference sequence) are MNHEY and SMNVEV. V and J are truncated by 1 base and 8 bases respectively, leaving an intervening sequence of 11 bases. The TCR beta CDR3 regions were amplified from RNA transcripts. The first round of RT-PCR for the TCR CDR3 was performed with the HTBI primer set and the Qiagen OneStep RT-PCR kit. Libraries were constructed in a second round of multiplex PCR, after which size selection and purification were carried out. The libraries were sequenced on an Illumina HiSeq2000 using paired-end 100 bp reads. The original pipeline was this. SOAPnuke was used to process the raw data, throwing out any read that contained adapters or uncalled bases, had a mean Phred below 15, or lacked an exact constant-primer or identifier match. High-quality paired reads were merged using COPE v1.2.5, and each unique nucleotide sequence was defined as a clonotype. MiTCR v1.1 was used to align the clonotypes against IMGT TRBV, TRBD and TRBJ reference segments. Analysis was restricted to V-J combinations with a frequency above 0.0001, which covered about 99% of repertoires. A TCS score was defined as the ratio of F50 (clonal expansion) to E x V (chaos), with BLOSUM62-based TCRdist applied between CDR3 peptides within each V-J. Welch's t-statistics and random forest reduced some 510 V-J features to roughly 13, which were used in a naive Bayes classifier (R e1071). Clones were called with MiXCR by TCRdb after fastp trimmed the public reads at Q25, and only in-frame beta chains were retained. Rows with one shared CDR3 protein collapse into an entry with the most common genes and DNA. These V and J calls originate from TCRdb's pipeline instead of the authors' own analysis. A total of 300,000 or so distinct CDR3 sequences appear in this sample, roughly a fifth of them only once. Jointly, the top ten make up around 48% of the sample.

A patient counted as having stable Graves' hyperthyroidism if no progression to ophthalmopathy occurred over 18 months of follow-up. Hyperthyroidism patients were newly diagnosed, had a disease duration of under 2 months, and were aged 18 to 65 years. Patients with uncontrolled infections, other autoimmune diseases, pregnancy or lactation were excluded. Diagnoses were based on clinical symptoms, serum thyroxine and TRAb, thyroid ultrasound and orbital computed tomography. PBMCs were separated from around 9.1 ml of fresh peripheral blood using Ficoll-Paque density gradient centrifugation. Total RNA was extracted using Trizol reagent, and RNA quality was assessed on an Agilent 2100 Bioanalyzer. The paper as a whole reports these results and caveats: Most expanded thyroid clonotypes (frequency above 0.001) were also detected in blood, suggesting blood repertoires may reflect thyroid immune responses. Sample size was not statistically predetermined, and blinding of investigators to group allocation was not performed. During validation, the model predicted progression to ophthalmopathy a median of approximately six months ahead of onset, with almost 71% sensitivity and around 73% specificity. Ophthalmopathy was separated from stable hyperthyroidism by a 13 V-J signature model, with around 90% sensitivity and about 84% specificity obtained in cross-validation and 80%/75% obtained in testing.

The sequenced sample was blood. The V and J segments used are TRBV27 and TRBJ1-2; no D gene can be assigned with confidence. The clonotype was recovered from a woman aged 50 to 65 with Graves' hyperthyroidism. The CDR3 protein is CASSLWNGIGYTF. The nucleotide sequence is TGTGCCAGCAGTTTATGGAACGGGATAGGCTACACCTTC.